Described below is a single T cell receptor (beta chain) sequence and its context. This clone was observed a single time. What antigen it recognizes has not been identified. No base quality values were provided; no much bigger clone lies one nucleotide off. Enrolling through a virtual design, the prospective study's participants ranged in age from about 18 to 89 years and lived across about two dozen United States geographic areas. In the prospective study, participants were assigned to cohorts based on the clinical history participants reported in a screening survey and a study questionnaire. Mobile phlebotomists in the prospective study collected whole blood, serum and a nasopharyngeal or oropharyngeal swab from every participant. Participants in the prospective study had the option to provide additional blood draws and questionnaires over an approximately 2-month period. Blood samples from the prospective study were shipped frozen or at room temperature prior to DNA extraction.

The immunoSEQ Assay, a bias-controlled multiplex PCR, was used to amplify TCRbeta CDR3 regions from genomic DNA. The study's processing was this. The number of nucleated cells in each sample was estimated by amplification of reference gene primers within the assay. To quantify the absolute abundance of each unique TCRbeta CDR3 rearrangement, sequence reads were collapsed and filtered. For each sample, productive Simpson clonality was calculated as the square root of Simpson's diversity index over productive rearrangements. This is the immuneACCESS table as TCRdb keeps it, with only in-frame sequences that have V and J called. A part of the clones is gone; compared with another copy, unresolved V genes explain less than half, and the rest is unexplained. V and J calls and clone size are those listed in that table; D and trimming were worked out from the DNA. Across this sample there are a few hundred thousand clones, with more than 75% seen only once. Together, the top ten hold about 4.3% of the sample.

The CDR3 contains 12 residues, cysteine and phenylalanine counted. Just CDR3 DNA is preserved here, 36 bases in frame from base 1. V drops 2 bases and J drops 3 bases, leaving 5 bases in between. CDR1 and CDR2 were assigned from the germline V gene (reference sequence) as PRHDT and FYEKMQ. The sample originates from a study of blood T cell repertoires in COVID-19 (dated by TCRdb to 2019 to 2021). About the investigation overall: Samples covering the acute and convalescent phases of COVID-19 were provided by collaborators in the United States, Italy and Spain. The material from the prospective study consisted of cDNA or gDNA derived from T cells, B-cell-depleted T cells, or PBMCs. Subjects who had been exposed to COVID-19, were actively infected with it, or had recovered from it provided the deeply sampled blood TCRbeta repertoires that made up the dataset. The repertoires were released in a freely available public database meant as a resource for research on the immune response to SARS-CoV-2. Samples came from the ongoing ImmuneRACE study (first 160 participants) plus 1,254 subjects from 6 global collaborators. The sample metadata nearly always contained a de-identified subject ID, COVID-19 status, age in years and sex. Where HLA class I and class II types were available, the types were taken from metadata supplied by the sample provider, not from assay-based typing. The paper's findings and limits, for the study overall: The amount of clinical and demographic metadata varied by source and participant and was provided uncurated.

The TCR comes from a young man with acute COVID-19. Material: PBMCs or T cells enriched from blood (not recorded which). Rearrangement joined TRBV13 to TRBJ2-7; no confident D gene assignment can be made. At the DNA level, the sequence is TGTGCCAGCAGCTTACGAGGCTACGAGCAGTACTTC. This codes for CASSLRGYEQYF. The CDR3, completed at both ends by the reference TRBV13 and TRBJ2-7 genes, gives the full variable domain AAGVIQSPRHLIKEKRETATLKCYPIPRHDTVYWYQQGPGQDPQFLISFYEKMQSDKGSIPDRFSAQQFSDYHSELNMSSLELGDSALYFCASSLRGYEQYFGPGTRLTVT.